The 12 T cell receptor beta chains listed next were all sequenced from one sample in a study of blood T cell repertoires in COVID-19. Assay: immunoSEQ multiplex PCR; the TCRdb copy retains only in-frame clones and omits some. This sample has 150,000 to 200,000 clones, with around 87% found just once. Sequencing used peripheral blood. These TCRs come from a woman in her 70s with COVID-19, enrolled during active disease.

The chain uses TRBV30 and TRBJ2-1; 8 positions agree with TRBD2. J lost 0 bases, V lost 8 bases, and 6 bases had no gene match. Per germline, CDR1 GTSNPN and CDR2 SVGIG (reference sequence). The length of the CDR3 is 14 residues. As DNA, the CDR3 is TGTGCCGGTACCAGCGGGAGCTCCTACAATGAGCAGTTCTTC. The encoded protein is CAGTSGSSYNEQFF.

CDR3 residues: CASRPGAGGNSPLHF. The CDR3, as DNA: TGTGCCAGCAGACCCGGGGCAGGGGGGAATTCACCCCTCCACTTT. The chain recombines TRBV11-3 with TRBJ1-6, with 7 bases fitting TRBD1. After removal of 6 bases from V and 7 bases from J, the junction contained 9 bases not matched to a gene. CDR3 length: 15 residues. Germline V lookup: CDR1 SGHNT, CDR2 YENEEA.

This sequence joins TRBV3-1 (or the pseudogene TRBV3-2) and TRBJ1-1; D uncertain. Trimming pared 0 bases from V and 0 bases from J, leaving 8 bases between. The CDR3 has 15 residues. Germline values: CDR1 LGHDT, CDR2 YNNKEL (reference sequence). In nucleotides, the CDR3 is TGTGCCAGCAGCCAAGATCCAGGAATGAACACTGAAGCTTTCTTT. It is translated as CASSQDPGMNTEAFF.

This clone was recorded only once. The chain combines TRBV3-1 (or the pseudogene TRBV3-2) with TRBJ2-7, with 8 bases aligning to TRBD1. This CDR3 contains 14 residues. V lost 1 base to trimming and J lost 4 bases; unmatched junction nucleotides: 3. The germline CDR1 and CDR2 sequences are LGHDT and YNNKEL (reference sequence). This chain's CDR3 is CASSQAGGRYEQYF. The CDR3 DNA reads as TGTGCCAGCAGCCAAGCAGGGGGCAGATACGAGCAGTACTTC.

The V call is TRBV2, the J call TRBJ2-7; 8 positions match TRBD1. Germline assignment: CDR1 SNHLY and CDR2 FYNNEI. V dropped 6 bases and J dropped 6; count of bases not matched to a gene: 7. The CDR3 has 13 residues. The CDR3 DNA follows: TGTGCCAGCAGGGCTCAGGGGGCAGGCGAGCAGTACTTC. Its protein is CASRAQGAGEQYF.

The rearrangement uses TRBV28 and TRBJ1-4; D uncertain. Per the germline V gene, CDR1 is MDHEN and CDR2 is SYDVKM. This CDR3 is built from 14 residues. V lost 5 bases to trimming and J lost 5 bases, with 12 bases between them. The CDR3 sequence: CASSNPGFNEKLFF. The CDR3 DNA is TGTGCCAGCAGTAACCCGGGATTCAATGAAAAACTGTTTTTT.

This clone showed up just once. V is TRBV28 and J is TRBJ1-1; 7 bases line up with TRBD1. This CDR3 is built from 17 residues. In germline, CDR1 is MDHEN, CDR2 SYDVKM. The V segment lost 7 bases and the J segment 1 base; nucleotides outside the gene matches: 15. The CDR3 sequence is CASTSWQGVGWNTEAFF. The CDR3 region has the DNA TGTGCCAGCACCTCATGGCAGGGGGTTGGATGGAACACTGAAGCTTTCTTT.

This clone occurred a few times. This chain joins TRBV14 and TRBJ2-1, with 13 bases fitting TRBD2. The CDR3 totals 14 residues. Unmatched junction bases numbered 4, after V lost 4 bases and J lost 10 bases. CDR1 is SGHDN and CDR2 is FVKESK in the germline V gene. The CDR3 DNA is TGTGCCAGCAGCCTTCCGGGACTAGCGGGAGAGCAGTTCTTC. This gives the protein CASSLPGLAGEQFF.

The chain uses TRBV7-8 and TRBJ2-2; 10 bases match TRBD2. CDR3 length: 15 amino acids. The germline gives CDR1 SGHVS, CDR2 FQNEAQ. Unmatched junction bases numbered 6, after V lost 4 bases and J lost 7 bases. Here the CDR3 reads CASSSLAGEGGELFF. CDR3 sequence (DNA): TGTGCCAGCAGCTCGCTAGCGGGAGAAGGCGGGGAGCTGTTTTTT.

The rearrangement uses TRBV5-1 and TRBJ1-3; perhaps TRBD1 as D (6 bases). The CDR3 covers 17 residues. Germline-derived CDR1 and CDR2 are SGHRS and YFSETQ. The V and J ends lost 4 bases and 0 bases respectively, with 17 bases between them. CDR3 coding DNA: TGCGCCAGCAGCCCCGGGAGGGGGACCTACTCTGGAAACACCATATATTTT. It is translated as CASSPGRGTYSGNTIYF.

The chain employs TRBV11-2 and TRBJ2-7; TRBD2 aligns across 9 bases. The CDR3 sequence is 15 residues long. The germline gives CDR1 SGHAT, CDR2 FQNNGV. Trimming removed 1 base from V and 3 bases from J; junction bases left unmatched: 4. The chain's CDR3 is CASSLGLAGFYEQYF. In DNA form, the CDR3 reads TGTGCCAGCAGCTTAGGGCTAGCGGGATTCTACGAGCAGTACTTC.

The V gene is TRBV27, the J gene TRBJ2-7, with TRBD2 matching over 7 bases. Germline V gives CDR1 MNHEY, CDR2 SMNVEV (reference sequence). V trimming: 2 bases; J trimming: 2 bases; junction bases outside the gene matches: 6. The length of the CDR3 is 15 residues. The CDR3 sequence: CASSLSSGYPYEQYF. CDR3 bases: TGTGCCAGCAGTTTAAGTAGCGGGTACCCCTACGAGCAGTACTTC.